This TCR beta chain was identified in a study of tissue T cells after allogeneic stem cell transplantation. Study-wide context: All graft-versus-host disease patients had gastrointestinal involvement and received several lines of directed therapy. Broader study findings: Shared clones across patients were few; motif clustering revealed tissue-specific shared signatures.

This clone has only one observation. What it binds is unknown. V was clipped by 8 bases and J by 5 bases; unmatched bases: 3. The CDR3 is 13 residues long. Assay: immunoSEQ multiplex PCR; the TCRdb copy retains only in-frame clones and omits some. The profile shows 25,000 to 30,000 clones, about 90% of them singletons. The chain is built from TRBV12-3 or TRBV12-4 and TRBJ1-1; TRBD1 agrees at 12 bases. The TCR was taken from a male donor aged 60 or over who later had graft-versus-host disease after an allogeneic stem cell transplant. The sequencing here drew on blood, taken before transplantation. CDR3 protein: CASRDRGRTEAFF. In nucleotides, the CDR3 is TGTGCCAGCCGGGACAGGGGGCGGACTGAAGCTTTCTTT.